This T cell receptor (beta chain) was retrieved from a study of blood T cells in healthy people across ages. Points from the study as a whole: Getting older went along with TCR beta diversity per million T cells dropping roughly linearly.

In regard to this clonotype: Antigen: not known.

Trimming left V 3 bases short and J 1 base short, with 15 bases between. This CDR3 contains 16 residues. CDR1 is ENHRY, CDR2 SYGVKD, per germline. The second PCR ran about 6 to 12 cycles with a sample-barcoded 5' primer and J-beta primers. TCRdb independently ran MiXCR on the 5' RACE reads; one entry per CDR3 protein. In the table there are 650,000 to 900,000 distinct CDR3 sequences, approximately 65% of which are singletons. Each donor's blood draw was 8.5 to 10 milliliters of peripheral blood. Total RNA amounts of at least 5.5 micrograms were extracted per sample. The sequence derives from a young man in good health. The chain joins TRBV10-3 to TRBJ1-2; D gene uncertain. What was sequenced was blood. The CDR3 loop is CAISDGRSTDNYGYTF. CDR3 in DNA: TGTGCCATCAGTGATGGACGATCAACAGATAACTATGGCTACACCTTC.